Below, 22 T cell receptor beta chains from the same sample are listed, as sequenced in a study of monozygotic twins with inflammatory bowel disease. TCRdb processed the 5' RACE reads again and assigns one entry to each CDR3 protein, with no DNA. The table counts about 85,000 distinct CDR3 sequences; just under 7.5% lies in the top ten. The sequenced material came from blood. The receptors come from a human donor with ulcerative colitis or Crohn's disease, or a healthy co-twin of an affected twin (not recorded which).

The V and J genes are TRBV5-1 and TRBJ1-1. This CDR3 comprises 15 residues. CDR1 is SGHRS, CDR2 YFSETQ, per germline. The CDR3 region is CASSWAMGTNTEAFF.

The rearrangement joins TRBV7-2 to TRBJ2-1. Looked up from germline, CDR1 is SGHTA and CDR2 is FQGNSA. CDR3 length: 11 amino acids. The CDR3: CASSRINEQFF.

The V gene is TRBV20-1, the J gene TRBJ2-7; TCRdb returns TRBD2, unconfirmable since there is no DNA. The germline CDR1 and CDR2 sequences are DFQATT and SNEGSKA (reference sequence). This CDR3 has 16 residues. The CDR3 protein is CSARDPSGGDSYEQYF.

V gene TRBV5-1 combines with J gene TRBJ2-2. CDR1 SGHRS and CDR2 YFSETQ come from the germline V gene. The CDR3 is 16 amino acids. CDR3 sequence: CASSKDGDVALGELFF. The whole variable domain, filled in from reference TRBV5-1 and TRBJ2-2, reads KAGVTQTPRYLIKTRGQQVTLSCSPISGHRSVSWYQQTPGQGLQFLFEYFSETQRNKGNFPGRFSGRQFSNSRSEMNVSTLELGDSALYLCASSKDGDVALGELFFGEGSRLTVL.

J is TRBJ2-1 and V is TRBV6-5; checking the TCRdb D call of TRBD2 is not possible without DNA. CDR3 length: 16 residues. Germline values: CDR1 MNHEY, CDR2 SVGAGI. CDR3 in amino acids: CASSSRTSGGYNEQFF.

The J gene is TRBJ1-1, the V gene TRBV12-3 or TRBV12-4; there is no DNA to check the TCRdb D call of TRBD1. The CDR3 runs to 17 residues. CDR3 protein: CASSLYVPGFKYTEAFF.

This sequence joins TRBV7-8 and TRBJ2-3. The CDR3 runs to 13 residues. In germline, CDR1 is SGHVS, CDR2 FQNEAQ. The CDR3 region is CASSLMSADTQYF.

V is TRBV24-1 and J is TRBJ2-5; TCRdb outputs TRBD1, but without DNA this stays unchecked. This CDR3 contains 15 residues. Germline V gene data show CDR1 as KGHDR and CDR2 as SFDVKD. The CDR3 here is CATSDSRTGGETQYF.

This chain joins TRBV4-2 and TRBJ2-1; TCRdb designates TRBD2, a call that cannot be tested without DNA. The CDR3 totals 16 residues. Germline V gives CDR1 LGHNA, CDR2 YNFKEQ. CDR3: CASSQEQAGGYNEQFF.

J is TRBJ2-1 and V is TRBV19; TCRdb names TRBD2, which stays unverified in the absence of DNA. The CDR3 extends over 14 amino acids. CDR1 and CDR2 (germline): LNHDA, SQIVND (reference sequence). CDR3 region: CASSISGGDNEQFF.

The J gene is TRBJ1-5, the V gene TRBV5-4; TCRdb gives TRBD1 as the D gene, but with no DNA this cannot be confirmed. In germline, CDR1 is SGHNT, CDR2 YYREEE (reference sequence). The CDR3 totals 14 residues. The CDR3 region is CASSSDRANQPQHF.

The chain links TRBV7-6 to TRBJ2-3; TCRdb's assignment of TRBD1 cannot be checked, as there is no DNA. The CDR3 extends over 14 amino acids. From germline, CDR1 is SGHVS and CDR2 FNYEAQ. CDR3 sequence: CASSTGPTTDTQYF.

This chain joins TRBV5-6 and TRBJ1-1; TCRdb picks TRBD1, but there is no DNA to check that call. CDR3 length equals 18 residues. Germline loops: CDR1 SGHDT, CDR2 YYEEEE. CDR3 sequence reads: CASSFLSGGAGSNTEAFF.

CDR3 protein: CASSSTETWTDTQYF. This chain joins TRBV12-3 or TRBV12-4 and TRBJ2-3. CDR3 size: 15 residues.

V gene TRBV20-1 combines with J gene TRBJ2-2; TCRdb proposes TRBD1, but this gene call is untestable without DNA. Germline CDR1 DFQATT, CDR2 SNEGSKA (reference sequence). CDR3 length: 13 residues. This chain's CDR3 is CSVRKGAPGELFF.

The chain links TRBV7-9 to TRBJ2-5; TCRdb's D call of TRBD1 is untestable without DNA. Germline V gives CDR1 SEHNR, CDR2 FQNEAQ (reference sequence). The CDR3 consists of 14 residues. The CDR3 here is CASSLVSSQETQYF.

The rearrangement links TRBV2 to TRBJ2-1; TCRdb's assignment of TRBD2 cannot be checked, as there is no DNA. The CDR3 sequence is 15 residues long. Germline V CDR1 and CDR2: SNHLY, FYNNEI. The CDR3 region is CASSEGGQGRDEQFF.

The V gene is TRBV10-3, the J gene TRBJ2-1; as DNA is missing, the TRBD1 call by TCRdb cannot be tested. The CDR3 loop spans 15 amino acids. Germline V gives CDR1 ENHRY, CDR2 SYGVKD. CDR3 amino acids: CAISGWTGQGDEQFF.

V gene TRBV6-5 combines with J gene TRBJ1-1; TCRdb selects TRBD1, and the lack of DNA leaves this call unchecked. CDR3 length: 13 residues. Germline lookup yields CDR1 MNHEY and CDR2 SVGAGI. The CDR3 loop is CASSYRGQREAFF.

CDR3: CASSQDLLAQETQYF. V and J are TRBV4-2 and TRBJ2-5; the D call from TCRdb, TRBD2, cannot be confirmed without DNA. Germline loops: CDR1 LGHNA, CDR2 YNFKEQ. This CDR3 region has 15 residues.

V gene TRBV11-2 combines with J gene TRBJ2-2. This CDR3 comprises 14 residues. CDR1 and CDR2 from the germline V gene are SGHAT and FQNNGV. This CDR3 reads CASSGSANTGELFF.

The J gene is TRBJ1-1, the V gene TRBV19. Germline V lookup: CDR1 LNHDA, CDR2 SQIVND (reference sequence). This CDR3 has 14 amino acids. The CDR3 loop is CASRITGRNTEAFF.